These 12 T cell receptor beta chains came from one sample sequenced in a study of cytomegalovirus exposure and HLA in healthy donors. Both 60 Vbeta primers and 13 Jbeta primers went into the PCR. Measured with immunoSEQ multiplex PCR; TCRdb has only the in-frame clones, and not every one. The table includes around 100,000 clones, about 59% detected once. Sequenced sample: PBMCs. These receptors originate from a man aged 30 to 45 in good health and CMV-seropositive.

The gene calls are TRBV11-2 and TRBJ2-7; D possibly corresponds to TRBD1 (7 bases). CDR1 is SGHAT, CDR2 FQNNGV, per germline. The V and J ends lost 1 base and 0 bases respectively, with 13 bases between them. The CDR3 sequence is 16 residues long. CDR3 sequence: CASSLAGQGGSYEQYF. In DNA, the CDR3 is TGTGCCAGCAGCTTAGCAGGGCAGGGGGGCTCCTACGAGCAGTACTTC.

The rearrangement uses TRBV25-1 and TRBJ1-1, with D unclear. There are 13 residues in the CDR3. V lost 2 bases, J lost 3 bases, and 7 bases lay in between. The V gene's germline CDR1 is MGHDK and CDR2 SYGVNS. The DNA of the CDR3 is TGTGCCAGCAGTGAACGCGGGGACACTGAAGCTTTCTTT. Its translation: CASSERGDTEAFF.

The chain uses TRBV7-9 and TRBJ1-2, with 8 bases fitting TRBD1. Germline values: CDR1 SEHNR, CDR2 FQNEAQ (reference sequence). Trimming removed 4 bases from V and 4 bases from J; junction bases left unmatched: 8. CDR3 length: 15 residues. CDR3 sequence: CASSSGTGLSYGYTF. The CDR3 DNA reads as TGTGCCAGCAGCTCCGGGACAGGTCTAAGCTATGGCTACACCTTC.

This clone occurred a few times. The rearrangement joins TRBV5-4 to TRBJ2-3; 9 nucleotides align to TRBD2. J lost 4 bases, V lost 4 bases, and 10 bases had no gene match. CDR3 length: 16 amino acids. CDR1 is SGHNT, CDR2 YYREEE, per germline (reference sequence). CDR3 bases: TGTGCCAGCAGCGATGCCAAAGCGGGGGGATCAGATACGCAGTATTTT. Its translation: CASSDAKAGGSDTQYF.

This chain joins TRBV2 and TRBJ1-1; D is unclear. V was trimmed by 2 bases and J by 1 base, leaving 11 bases between them. CDR3 size: 15 residues. CDR1 SNHLY and CDR2 FYNNEI come from the germline V gene. The CDR3 reads CASSERQARNTEAFF. In DNA, the CDR3 is TGTGCCAGCAGTGAACGTCAGGCGAGGAACACTGAAGCTTTCTTT.

This clone was detected a few times. V and J are TRBV2 and TRBJ2-3; unclear D gene. Trimming removed 3 bases at V and 0 bases at J, with 7 bases between. CDR3 size: 14 residues. The germline CDR1 and CDR2 sequences are SNHLY and FYNNEI. As DNA, the CDR3 is TGTGCCAGCAGTGAGTTCCTCAGCACAGATACGCAGTATTTT. Translation gives CASSEFLSTDTQYF.

The chain is built from TRBV6-6 and TRBJ1-2, with D tentatively TRBD1 (5 bases). The CDR3 is made up of 14 amino acids. Trimming removed 6 bases at V and 10 bases at J, with 21 bases between. Germline-derived CDR1 and CDR2 are MNHNY and SVGAGI (reference sequence). The CDR3 DNA reads as TGTGCCAGCAGCGACTACCAGGGCTCTAGCGTCTACACCTTC. This translates into CASSDYQGSSVYTF.

The chain carries TRBV5-4 and TRBJ2-5, with 10 nucleotides matching TRBD2. The CDR3 loop spans 17 amino acids. CDR1 SGHNT and CDR2 YYREEE come from the germline V gene (reference sequence). Unmatched junction bases numbered 10, after V lost 4 bases and J lost 1 base. This CDR3 reads CASSDALGTSAQETQYF. The CDR3 DNA sequence: TGTGCCAGCAGCGATGCCCTAGGGACTAGCGCCCAAGAGACCCAGTACTTC.

V usage is TRBV6-5 and J usage is TRBJ2-7, with a tentative D call TRBD1 (6 bases). Trimming pared 5 bases from V and 6 bases from J, leaving 14 bases between. The CDR3 is 13 amino acids. CDR1 is MNHEY, CDR2 SVGAGI, per germline. CDR3 loop: CASSETGMGEQYF. Here the CDR3 DNA reads TGTGCCAGCAGTGAAACAGGGATGGGCGAGCAGTACTTC.

The gene calls are TRBV21-1 and TRBJ2-7; TRBD2, the table's D call, was not compared with the DNA. TRBV21-1 is noted as a pseudogene. The CDR3 length is 17 residues. CDR3 region: CASSKRVASGGAYEQYF. The CDR3 DNA sequence: TGTGCCAGCAGCAAGCGGGTGGCCAGCGGGGGGGCCTACGAGCAGTACTTC.

This chain joins TRBV11-2 and TRBJ1-2; 8 nucleotides agree with TRBD1. J lost 8 bases, V lost 1 base, and 9 bases had no gene match. Germline CDR1 SGHAT, CDR2 FQNNGV. The CDR3 covers 15 residues. The CDR3 DNA sequence: TGTGCCAGCAGCTTAGTCTCCCAGGGGGCAGGAGGCTACACCTTC. Its protein is CASSLVSQGAGGYTF.

This clone was seen more than once but under ten times. The chain employs TRBV30 and TRBJ2-2; D gene unclear. Trimming took 0 bases from V and 0 from J, leaving 5 bases between them. Germline V gene data show CDR1 as GTSNPN and CDR2 as SVGIG (reference sequence). This CDR3 region has 14 residues. CDR3 region: CAWSVAPNTGELFF. CDR3 nucleotides: TGTGCCTGGAGTGTGGCACCGAACACCGGGGAGCTGTTTTTT.